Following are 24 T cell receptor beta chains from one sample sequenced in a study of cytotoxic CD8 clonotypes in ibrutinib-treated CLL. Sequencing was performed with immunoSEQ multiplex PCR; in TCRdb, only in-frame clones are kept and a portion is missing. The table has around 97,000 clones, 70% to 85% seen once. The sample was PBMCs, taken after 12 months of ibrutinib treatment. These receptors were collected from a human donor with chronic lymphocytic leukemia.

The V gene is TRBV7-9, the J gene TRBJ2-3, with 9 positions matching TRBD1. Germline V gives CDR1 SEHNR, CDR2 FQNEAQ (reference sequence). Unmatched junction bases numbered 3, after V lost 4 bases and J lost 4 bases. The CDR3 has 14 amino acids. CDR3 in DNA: TGTGCCAGCAGCTCCGGGACAGGGCCAGATACGCAGTATTTT. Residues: CASSSGTGPDTQYF.

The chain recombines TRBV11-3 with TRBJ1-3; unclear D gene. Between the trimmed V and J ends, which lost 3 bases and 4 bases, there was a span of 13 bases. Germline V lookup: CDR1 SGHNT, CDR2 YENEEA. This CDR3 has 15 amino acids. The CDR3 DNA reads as TGTGCCAGCAGCTTTGGCGGCCTCGGGGGAAACACCATATATTTT. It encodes CASSFGGLGGNTIYF.

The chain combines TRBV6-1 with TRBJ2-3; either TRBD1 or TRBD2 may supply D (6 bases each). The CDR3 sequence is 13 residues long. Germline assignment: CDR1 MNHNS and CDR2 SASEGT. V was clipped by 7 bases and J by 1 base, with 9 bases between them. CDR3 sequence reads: CASKEGGTDTQYF. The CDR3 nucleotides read TGTGCCAGCAAGGAGGGGGGCACAGATACGCAGTATTTT.

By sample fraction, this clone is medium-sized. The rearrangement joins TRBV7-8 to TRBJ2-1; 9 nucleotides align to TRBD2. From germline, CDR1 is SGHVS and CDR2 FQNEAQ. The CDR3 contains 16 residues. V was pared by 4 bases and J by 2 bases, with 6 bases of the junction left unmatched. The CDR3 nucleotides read TGTGCCAGCAGCTCGAGGACTAGCGCTCCCTACAATGAGCAGTTCTTC. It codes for CASSSRTSAPYNEQFF.

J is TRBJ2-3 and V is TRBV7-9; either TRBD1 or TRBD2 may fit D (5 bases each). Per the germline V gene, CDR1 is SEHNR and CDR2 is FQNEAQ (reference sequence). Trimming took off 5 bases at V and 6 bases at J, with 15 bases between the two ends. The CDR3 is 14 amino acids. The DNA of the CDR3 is TGTGCCAGCAGCGAAGGGGACGGGTGGGATACGCAGTATTTT. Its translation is CASSEGDGWDTQYF.

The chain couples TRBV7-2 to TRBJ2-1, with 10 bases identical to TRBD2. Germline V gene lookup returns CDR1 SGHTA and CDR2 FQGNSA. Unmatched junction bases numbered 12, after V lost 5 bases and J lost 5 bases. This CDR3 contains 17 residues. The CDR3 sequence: CASSPLALAGGHNEQFF. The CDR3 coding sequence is TGTGCCAGCAGCCCCCTCGCTTTAGCGGGGGGTCACAATGAGCAGTTCTTC.

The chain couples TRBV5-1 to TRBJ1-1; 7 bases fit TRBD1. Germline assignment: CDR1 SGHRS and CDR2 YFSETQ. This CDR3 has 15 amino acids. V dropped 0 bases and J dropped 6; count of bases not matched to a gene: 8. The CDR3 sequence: CASSLGQGFIAEAFF. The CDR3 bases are TGCGCCAGCAGCTTGGGACAGGGTTTTATCGCTGAAGCTTTCTTT.

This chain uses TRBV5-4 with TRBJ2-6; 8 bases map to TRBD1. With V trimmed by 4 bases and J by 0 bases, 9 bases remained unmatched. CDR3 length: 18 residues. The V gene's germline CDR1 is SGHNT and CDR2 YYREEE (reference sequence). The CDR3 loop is CASSPGQGILSGANVLTF. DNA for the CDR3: TGTGCCAGCAGCCCCGGACAGGGAATCCTCTCTGGGGCCAACGTCCTGACTTTC.

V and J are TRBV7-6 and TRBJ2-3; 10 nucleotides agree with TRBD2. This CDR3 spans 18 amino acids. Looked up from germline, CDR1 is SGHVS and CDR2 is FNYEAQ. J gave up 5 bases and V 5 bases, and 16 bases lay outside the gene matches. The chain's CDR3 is CASSGPSGGAGVEDTQYF. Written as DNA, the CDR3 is TGTGCCAGCAGCGGCCCAAGCGGGGGGGCCGGGGTCGAAGATACGCAGTATTTT. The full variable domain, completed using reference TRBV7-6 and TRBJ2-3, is GAGVSQSPRYKVTKRGQDVALRCDPISGHVSLYWYRQALGQGPEFLTYFNYEAQQDKSGLPNDRFSAERPEGSISTLTIQRTEQRDSAMYRCASSGPSGGAGVEDTQYFGPGTRLTVL.

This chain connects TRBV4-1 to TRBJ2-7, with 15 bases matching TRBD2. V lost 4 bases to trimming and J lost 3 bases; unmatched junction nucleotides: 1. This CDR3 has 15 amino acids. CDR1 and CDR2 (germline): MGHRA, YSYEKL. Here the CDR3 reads CASSRTSGGGYEQYF. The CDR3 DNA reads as TGCGCCAGCAGCCGGACTAGCGGGGGGGGCTACGAGCAGTACTTC.

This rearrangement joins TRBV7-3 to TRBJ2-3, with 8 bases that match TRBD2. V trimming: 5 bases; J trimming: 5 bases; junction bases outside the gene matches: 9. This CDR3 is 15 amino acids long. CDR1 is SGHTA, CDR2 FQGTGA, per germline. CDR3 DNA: TGTGCCAGCAGCCCCGGGACTAGACGTTTAGATACGCAGTATTTT. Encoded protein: CASSPGTRRLDTQYF.

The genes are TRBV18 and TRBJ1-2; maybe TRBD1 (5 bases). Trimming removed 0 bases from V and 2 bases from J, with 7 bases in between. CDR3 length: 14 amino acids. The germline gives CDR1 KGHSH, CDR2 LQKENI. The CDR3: CASSPPGGNYGYTF. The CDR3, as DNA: TGTGCCAGCTCACCACCGGGGGGAAACTATGGCTACACCTTC.

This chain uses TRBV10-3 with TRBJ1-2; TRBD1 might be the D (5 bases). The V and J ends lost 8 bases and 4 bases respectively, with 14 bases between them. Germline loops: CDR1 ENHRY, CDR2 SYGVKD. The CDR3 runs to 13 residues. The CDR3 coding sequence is TGTGCCATCCTAGGGGAGCCCGGCTATGGCTACACCTTC. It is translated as CAILGEPGYGYTF.

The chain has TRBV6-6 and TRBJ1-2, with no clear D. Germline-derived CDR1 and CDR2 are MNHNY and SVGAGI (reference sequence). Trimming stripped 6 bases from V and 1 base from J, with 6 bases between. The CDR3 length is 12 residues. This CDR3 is CASSKDNYGYTF. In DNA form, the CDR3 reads TGTGCCAGCAGCAAAGATAACTATGGCTACACCTTC.

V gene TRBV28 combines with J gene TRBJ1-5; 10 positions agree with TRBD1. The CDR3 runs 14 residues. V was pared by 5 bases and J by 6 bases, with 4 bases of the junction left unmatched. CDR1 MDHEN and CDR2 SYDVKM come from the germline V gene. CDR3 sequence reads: CASSTDRGRQPQHF. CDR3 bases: TGTGCCAGCAGTACAGACAGGGGGCGTCAGCCCCAGCATTTT.

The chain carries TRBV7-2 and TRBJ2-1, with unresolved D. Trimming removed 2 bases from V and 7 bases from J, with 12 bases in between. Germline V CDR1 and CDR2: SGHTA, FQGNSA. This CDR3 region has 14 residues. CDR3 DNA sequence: TGTGCCAGCAGCTTACGTGGGATAACAAATGAGCAGTTCTTC. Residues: CASSLRGITNEQFF.

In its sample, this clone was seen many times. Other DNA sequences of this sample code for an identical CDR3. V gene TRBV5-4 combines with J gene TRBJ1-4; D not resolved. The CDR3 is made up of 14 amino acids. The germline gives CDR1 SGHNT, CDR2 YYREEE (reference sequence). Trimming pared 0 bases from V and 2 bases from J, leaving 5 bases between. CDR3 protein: CASSLGGTNEKLFF. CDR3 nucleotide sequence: TGTGCCAGCAGCTTGGGAGGTACTAATGAAAAACTGTTTTTT. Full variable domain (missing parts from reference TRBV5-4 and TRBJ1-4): ETGVTQSPTHLIKTRGQQVTLRCSSQSGHNTVSWYQQALGQGPQFIFQYYREEENGRGNFPPRFSGLQFPNYSSELNVNALELDDSALYLCASSLGGTNEKLFFGSGTQLSVL.

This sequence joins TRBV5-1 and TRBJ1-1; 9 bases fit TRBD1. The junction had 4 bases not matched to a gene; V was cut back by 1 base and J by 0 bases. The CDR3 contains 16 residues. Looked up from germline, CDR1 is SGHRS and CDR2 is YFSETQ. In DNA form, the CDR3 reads TGCGCCAGCAGCTTGACAGGGGGCATATTGAACACTGAAGCTTTCTTT. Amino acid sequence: CASSLTGGILNTEAFF.

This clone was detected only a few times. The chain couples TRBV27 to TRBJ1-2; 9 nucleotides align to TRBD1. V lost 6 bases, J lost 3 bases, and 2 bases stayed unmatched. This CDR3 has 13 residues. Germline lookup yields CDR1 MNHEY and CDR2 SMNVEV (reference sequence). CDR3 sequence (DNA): TGTGCCAGCAGCCGGACAGGGGACTATGGCTACACCTTC. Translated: CASSRTGDYGYTF.

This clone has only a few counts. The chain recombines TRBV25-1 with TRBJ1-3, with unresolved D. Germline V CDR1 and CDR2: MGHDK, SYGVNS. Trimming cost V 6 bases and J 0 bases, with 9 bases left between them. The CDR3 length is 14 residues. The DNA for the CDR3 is TGTGCCAGCAGCCGGGCCAGCTCTGGAAACACCATATATTTT. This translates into CASSRASSGNTIYF. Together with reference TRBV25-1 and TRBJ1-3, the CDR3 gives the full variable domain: EADIYQTPRYLVIGTGKKITLECSQTMGHDKMYWYQQDPGMELHLIHYSYGVNSTEKGDLSSESTVSRIRTEHFPLTLESARPSHTSQYLCASSRASSGNTIYFGEGSWLTVV.

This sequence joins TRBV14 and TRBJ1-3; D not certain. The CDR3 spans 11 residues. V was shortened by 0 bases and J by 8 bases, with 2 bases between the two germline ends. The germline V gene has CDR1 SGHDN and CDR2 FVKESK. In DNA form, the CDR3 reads TGTGCCAGCAGCCAAGACTACACCATATATTTT. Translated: CASSQDYTIYF.

The CDR3 DNA reads as TGCGCCAGCAGCCAAGCACTCGGGACAGGGAGGGCCACAGATACGCAGTATTTT. The encoded protein is CASSQALGTGRATDTQYF. The V gene is TRBV4-3, the J gene TRBJ2-3, with 9 bases identical to TRBD1. This CDR3 has 18 residues. After removal of 1 base from V and 2 bases from J, the junction contained 10 bases not matched to a gene. Per the germline V gene, CDR1 is LGHNA and CDR2 is YSLEER.

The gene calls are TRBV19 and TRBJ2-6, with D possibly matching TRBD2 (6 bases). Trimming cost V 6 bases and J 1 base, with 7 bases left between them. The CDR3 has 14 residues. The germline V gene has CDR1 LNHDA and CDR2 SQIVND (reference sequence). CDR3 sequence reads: CASSRGSGANVLTF. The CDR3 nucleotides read TGTGCCAGTAGCCGGGGGTCTGGGGCCAACGTCCTGACTTTC.

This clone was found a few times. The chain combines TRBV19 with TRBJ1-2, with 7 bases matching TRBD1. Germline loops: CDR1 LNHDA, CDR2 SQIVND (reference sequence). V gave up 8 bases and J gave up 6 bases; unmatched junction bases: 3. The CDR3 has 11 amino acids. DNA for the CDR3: TGTGCCAGTGACAGGGTCGATGGCTACACCTTC. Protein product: CASDRVDGYTF.